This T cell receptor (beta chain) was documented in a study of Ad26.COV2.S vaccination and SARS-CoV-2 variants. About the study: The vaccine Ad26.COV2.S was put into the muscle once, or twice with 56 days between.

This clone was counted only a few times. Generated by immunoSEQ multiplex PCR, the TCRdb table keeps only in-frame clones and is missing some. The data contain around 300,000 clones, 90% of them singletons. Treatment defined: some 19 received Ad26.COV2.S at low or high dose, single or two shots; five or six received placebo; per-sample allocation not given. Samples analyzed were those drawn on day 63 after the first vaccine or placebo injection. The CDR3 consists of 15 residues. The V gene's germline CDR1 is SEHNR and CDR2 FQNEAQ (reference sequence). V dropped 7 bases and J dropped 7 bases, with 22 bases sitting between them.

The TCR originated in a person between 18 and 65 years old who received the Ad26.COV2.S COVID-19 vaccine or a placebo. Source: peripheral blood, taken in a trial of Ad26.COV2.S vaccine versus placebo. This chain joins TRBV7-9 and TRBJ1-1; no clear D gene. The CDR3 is CASIHLGSGAFEAFF. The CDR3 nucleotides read TGTGCCAGCATCCATCTCGGGTCGGGAGCCTTTGAAGCTTTCTTT.